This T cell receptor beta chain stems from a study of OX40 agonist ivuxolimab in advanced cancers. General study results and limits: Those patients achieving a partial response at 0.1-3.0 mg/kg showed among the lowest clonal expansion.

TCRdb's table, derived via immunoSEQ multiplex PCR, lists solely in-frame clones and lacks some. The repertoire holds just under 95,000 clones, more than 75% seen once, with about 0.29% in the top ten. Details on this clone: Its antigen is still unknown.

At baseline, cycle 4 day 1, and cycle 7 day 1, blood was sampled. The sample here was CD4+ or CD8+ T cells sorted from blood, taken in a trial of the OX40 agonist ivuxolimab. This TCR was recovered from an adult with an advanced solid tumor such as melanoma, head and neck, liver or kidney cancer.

CDR3 protein: CASSAKLGGRDEQFF. CDR3 in DNA: TGTGCCAGCAGCGCGAAACTAGGGGGTAGAGATGAGCAGTTCTTC. V gene TRBV9 combines with J gene TRBJ2-1; D perhaps matches TRBD1 (6 bases). Trimming took off 3 bases at V and 8 bases at J, with 18 bases between the two ends. The CDR3 contains 15 residues. CDR1 is SGDLS and CDR2 is YYNGEE in the germline V gene.